This passage covers 6 T cell receptor beta chains from one sample sequenced in a study of CD8+ T cells in alopecia areata. Treatment indicated: oral pan-JAK inhibitor, 5-10 mg twice daily. Sequencing relied on a cDNA template that was reverse transcribed from extracted RNA. The method was immunoSEQ multiplex PCR; TCRdb's version includes in-frame clones alone and lacks a portion of them. The table shows 150,000 to 200,000 clones, with roughly 60% occurring only once. Specimen: CD4+ T cells sorted from blood, collected at week 24, from a patient treated with tofacitinib. The source of these receptors is a human donor with alopecia areata.

This clone has more than one count but fewer than ten. The gene calls are TRBV29-1 and TRBJ1-2; 7 positions agree with TRBD1. The CDR3 covers 12 residues. V was clipped by 5 bases and J by 4 bases; unmatched bases: 4. The germline gives CDR1 SQVTM, CDR2 ANQGSEA. CDR3 sequence: CSVYRGSYGYTF. CDR3 bases: TGCAGCGTTTACAGGGGTTCCTATGGCTACACCTTC.

The chain carries TRBV5-4 and TRBJ2-2; a weak D match, TRBD1 (5 bases). The CDR3 is 16 amino acids. Germline CDR1 reads SGHNT; CDR2 reads YYREEE (reference sequence). V shed 0 bases and J shed 5 bases, with 14 bases lying between them. The CDR3 DNA reads TGTGCCAGCAGCTTGGCCCGCGACAGCCTTACCGGGGAGCTGTTTTTT. It is translated as CASSLARDSLTGELFF.

CDR3 in DNA: TGTGCCAGCTCACCACGTTTCACAGGGAGACACTATGGCTACACCTTC. This codes for CASSPRFTGRHYGYTF. The V call is TRBV18, the J call TRBJ1-2; a weak D match, TRBD1 (6 bases). The germline V gene encodes CDR1 KGHSH and CDR2 LQKENI. The V end lost 1 base, the J end lost 3 bases, and 15 bases lay between the germline ends. This CDR3 contains 16 residues.

The CDR3 bases are TGTGCCAGCTCACCATCGGACGGTCTTAATGAAAAACTGTTTTTT. It encodes CASSPSDGLNEKLFF. This sequence joins TRBV18 and TRBJ1-4, with no clear D. This CDR3 spans 15 amino acids. Trimming took 2 bases from V and 4 from J, leaving 11 bases between them. Germline assignment: CDR1 KGHSH and CDR2 LQKENI.

The rearrangement links TRBV14 to TRBJ1-2; D is possibly TRBD1 (5 bases). The CDR3 covers 15 residues. Germline CDR1 reads SGHDN; CDR2 reads FVKESK. Trimming cost V 2 bases and J 2 bases, with 12 bases left between them. The CDR3 protein is CASSQSRGTNYGYTF. CDR3 DNA sequence: TGTGCCAGCAGCCAAAGTCGGGGCACCAACTATGGCTACACCTTC.

The chain carries TRBV14 and TRBJ1-2, with D possibly being TRBD1 (5 bases). This CDR3 region has 14 residues. The germline CDR1 and CDR2 sequences are SGHDN and FVKESK. Trimming cost V 3 bases and J 3 bases, with 11 bases left between them. CDR3 loop: CASSHEDSYYGYTF. The CDR3 DNA is TGTGCCAGCAGCCATGAAGACAGCTACTATGGCTACACCTTC.